Below are 7 T cell receptor beta chains sequenced from a single sample in a study of blood T cell repertoires in COVID-19. Produced via immunoSEQ multiplex PCR; TCRdb's table is partial and in-frame only. The sample records fewer than 250,000 clones, approximately 86% being singletons. The source material was PBMCs or T cells enriched from blood (not recorded which). The origin of the receptors is a woman between 35 and 50 years old with acute COVID-19.

This chain uses TRBV5-1 with TRBJ2-3, with a tentative D call TRBD2 (6 bases). Trimming took off 0 bases at V and 2 bases at J, with 7 bases between the two ends. Germline-derived CDR1 and CDR2 are SGHRS and YFSETQ. The length of the CDR3 is 14 residues. CDR3: CASSLGTITDTQYF. CDR3 coding DNA: TGCGCCAGCAGCTTGGGGACTATCACAGATACGCAGTATTTT.

The chain couples TRBV27 to TRBJ1-2; 8 positions match TRBD1. The CDR3 length is 12 residues. Germline V gene data show CDR1 as MNHEY and CDR2 as SMNVEV (reference sequence). V lost 9 bases to trimming and J lost 3 bases; unmatched junction nucleotides: 3. As DNA, the CDR3 is TGTGCCAGTAAGACAGGGGACTATGGCTACACCTTC. Its translation is CASKTGDYGYTF.

The chain recombines TRBV19 with TRBJ2-2, with TRBD2 identical over 12 bases. Per germline, CDR1 LNHDA and CDR2 SQIVND (reference sequence). The CDR3 length is 15 residues. The J segment lost 6 bases and the V segment lost 6 bases, leaving 5 bases of the junction unmatched. The CDR3 sequence is CASSGLAGFAGELFF. Here the CDR3 DNA reads TGTGCCAGTAGCGGACTAGCGGGATTTGCCGGGGAGCTGTTTTTT. Variable domain in full (rest from reference TRBV19 and TRBJ2-2): DGGITQSPKYLFRKEGQNVTLSCEQNLNHDAMYWYRQDPGQGLRLIYYSQIVNDFQKGDIAEGYSVSREKKESFPLTVTSAQKNPTAFYLCASSGLAGFAGELFFGEGSRLTVL.

This clone was observed once. This chain links TRBV7-3 with TRBJ2-1; 8 bases map to TRBD1. The V gene end was trimmed by 8 bases and the J gene end by 2 bases; junction bases not matched to a gene: 2. From germline, CDR1 is SGHTA and CDR2 FQGTGA. The CDR3 loop spans 13 amino acids. The CDR3 nucleotides are TGTGCCAGCGGACAGGGAGCCTACAATGAGCAGTTCTTC. It translates to CASGQGAYNEQFF. Looking up the rest from reference TRBV7-3 and TRBJ2-1 gives the full variable domain: GAGVSQTPSNKVTEKGKYVELRCDPISGHTALYWYRQSLGQGPEFLIYFQGTGAADDSGLPNDRFFAVRPEGSVSTLKIQRTERGDSAVYLCASGQGAYNEQFFGPGTRLTVL.

V usage is TRBV4-1 and J usage is TRBJ1-5, with 7 bases matching TRBD1. V dropped 0 bases and J dropped 0; count of bases not matched to a gene: 8. The germline gives CDR1 MGHRA, CDR2 YSYEKL. The CDR3 loop spans 18 amino acids. The CDR3 DNA reads as TGCGCCAGCAGCCAAGATGGGACAGCCTTCTATAGCAATCAGCCCCAGCATTTT. Translation: CASSQDGTAFYSNQPQHF.

This clone came up once. V gene TRBV28 combines with J gene TRBJ2-3, with 12 nucleotides matching TRBD2. The trim removed 4 bases at V and 11 bases at J, leaving 7 bases unmatched. Germline values: CDR1 MDHEN, CDR2 SYDVKM. This CDR3 has 14 residues. The CDR3 loop reads CASSSSGRAWRQYF. The CDR3 DNA follows: TGTGCCAGCAGTTCTAGCGGGAGGGCCTGGAGGCAGTATTTT.

The chain carries TRBV28 and TRBJ2-1; 11 positions match TRBD2. The junction had 12 bases not matched to a gene; V was cut back by 2 bases and J by 9 bases. Germline CDR1 MDHEN, CDR2 SYDVKM. This CDR3 has 17 amino acids. The CDR3 is CASSLNSGRASYSEQFF. Here the CDR3 DNA reads TGTGCCAGCAGTTTAAATAGCGGGAGGGCCTCTTATAGTGAGCAGTTCTTC.